This TCR beta chain was found in a study of CD8+ T cells in alopecia areata. About the study: Patients in the treated group were given tofacitinib by mouth, 5 to 10 mg twice a day. Broader study findings: Under tofacitinib, numerous expanded lesional clonotypes remained detectable in scalp and blood. Across lesional scalp, and particularly alopecia totalis/universalis, clonality surpassed that of normal scalp.

Points on this clone: Its antigen is unidentified. The identical CDR3 is also encoded by other nucleotide sequences in the sample.

Extracted RNA was reverse transcribed into cDNA, the sequencing template. Assay: immunoSEQ multiplex PCR; the TCRdb copy retains only in-frame clones and omits some. The sample lists 100,000 to 150,000 clones, 60% to 65% occurring once. Trimming cost V 2 bases and J 2 bases; bases outside gene matches: 4. Germline CDR1 reads SQVTM; CDR2 reads ANQGSEA. This CDR3 has 14 amino acids. Treatment meaning: oral pan-JAK inhibitor, 5-10 mg twice daily. Lesional scalp tissue (obtained by punch biopsy) and peripheral blood were collected from alopecia areata patients. The rearrangement links TRBV29-1 to TRBJ2-3, with TRBD1 identical over 7 bases. The clonotype comes from a human donor with alopecia areata. The sequenced sample was CD4+ T cells sorted from blood, obtained at week 4, from a patient treated with tofacitinib. The DNA of the CDR3 is TGCAGCGTTGAAAGGGACAGACACACAGATACGCAGTATTTT. Encoded protein: CSVERDRHTDTQYF.